The sample holds a few counts of the clone carrying this T cell receptor (beta chain). This sample is drawn from a study of T cells in localized non-small cell lung cancer. V was cut by 4 bases and J by 3 bases, with 19 bases left in between. Germline V lookup: CDR1 SGHVS, CDR2 FNYEAQ. The CDR3 runs 17 residues. Only in-frame clones appear in the TCRdb table, and some are missing; sequencing was by immunoSEQ multiplex PCR. Of around 10,000 clones listed, around 79% are singletons. This chain joins TRBV7-6 and TRBJ2-4, with unresolved D. The sequencing here drew on peripheral blood, taken before any cancer treatment. The receptor was isolated from a male donor at least 60 years old with stage I lung adenocarcinoma. The CDR3 region is CASSSPGATGVKNIQYF. The CDR3 DNA reads as TGTGCCAGCAGCTCCCCGGGCGCCACGGGTGTCAAAAACATTCAGTACTTC.